The entry below describes one T cell receptor (beta chain). The entry originates in a study of blood T cell repertoires in COVID-19. Trimming took off 5 bases at V and 10 bases at J, with 9 bases between the two ends. This CDR3 contains 11 residues. Germline V gene data show CDR1 as SGHNT and CDR2 as YENEEA. The assay was immunoSEQ multiplex PCR, and TCRdb's table has in-frame clones only and misses some. The table includes around 340,000 clones, about 92% detected once. The clonotype originates from a woman aged 55-69 years with COVID-19, enrolled during active disease. The chain combines TRBV11-3 with TRBJ2-1, with a tentative D call TRBD1 (5 bases). Source material: peripheral blood. The CDR3 sequence: CASSPGWEQFF. The CDR3, as DNA: TGTGCCAGCAGCCCAGGGTGGGAGCAGTTCTTC.